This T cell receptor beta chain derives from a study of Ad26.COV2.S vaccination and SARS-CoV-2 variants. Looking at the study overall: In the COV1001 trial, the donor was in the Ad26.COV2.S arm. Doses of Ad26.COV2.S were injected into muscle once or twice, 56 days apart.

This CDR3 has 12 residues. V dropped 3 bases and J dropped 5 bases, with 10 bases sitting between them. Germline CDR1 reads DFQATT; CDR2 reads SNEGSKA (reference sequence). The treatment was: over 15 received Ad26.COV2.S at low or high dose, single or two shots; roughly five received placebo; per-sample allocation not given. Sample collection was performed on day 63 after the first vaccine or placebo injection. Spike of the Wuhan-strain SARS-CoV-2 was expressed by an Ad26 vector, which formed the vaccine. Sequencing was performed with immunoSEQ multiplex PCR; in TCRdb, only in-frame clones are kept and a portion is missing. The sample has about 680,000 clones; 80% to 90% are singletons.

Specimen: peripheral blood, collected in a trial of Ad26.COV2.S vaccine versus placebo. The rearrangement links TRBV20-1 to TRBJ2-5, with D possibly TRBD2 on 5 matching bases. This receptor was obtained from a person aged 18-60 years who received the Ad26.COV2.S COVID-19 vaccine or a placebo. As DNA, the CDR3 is TGCAGTGCTAGTCGAGGCGGGGAGACCCAGTACTTC. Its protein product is CSASRGGETQYF.